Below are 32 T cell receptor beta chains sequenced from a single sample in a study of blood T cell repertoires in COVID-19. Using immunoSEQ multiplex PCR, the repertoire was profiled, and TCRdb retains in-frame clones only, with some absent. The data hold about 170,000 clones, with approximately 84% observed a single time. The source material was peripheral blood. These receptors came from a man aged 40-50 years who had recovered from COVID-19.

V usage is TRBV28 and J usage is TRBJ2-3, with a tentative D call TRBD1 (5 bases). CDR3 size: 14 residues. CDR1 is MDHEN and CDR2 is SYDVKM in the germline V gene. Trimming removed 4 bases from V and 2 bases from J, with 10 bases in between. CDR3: CASSSQGFTDTQYF. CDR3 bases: TGTGCCAGCAGTTCGCAGGGATTCACAGATACGCAGTATTTT.

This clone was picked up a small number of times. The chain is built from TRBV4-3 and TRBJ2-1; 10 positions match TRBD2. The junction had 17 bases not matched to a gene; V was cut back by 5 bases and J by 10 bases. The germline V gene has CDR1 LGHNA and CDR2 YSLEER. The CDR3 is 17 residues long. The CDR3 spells CASSAPALAGVGREQFF. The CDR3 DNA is TGCGCCAGCAGCGCCCCCGCCCTAGCGGGGGTAGGGCGCGAGCAGTTCTTC.

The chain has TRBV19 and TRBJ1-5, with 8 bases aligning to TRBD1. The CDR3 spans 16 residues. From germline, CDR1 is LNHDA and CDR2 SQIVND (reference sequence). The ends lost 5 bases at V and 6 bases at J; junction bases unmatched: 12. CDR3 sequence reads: CASSAGQGSNSQPQHF. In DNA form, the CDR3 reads TGTGCCAGTAGTGCCGGACAGGGTTCGAATTCTCAGCCCCAGCATTTT.

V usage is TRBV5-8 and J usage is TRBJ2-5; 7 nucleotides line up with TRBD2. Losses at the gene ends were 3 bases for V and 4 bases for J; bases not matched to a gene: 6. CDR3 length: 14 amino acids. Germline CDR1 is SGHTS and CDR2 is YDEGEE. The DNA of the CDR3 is TGTGCCAGCAGCTCAGGACTAGTTACAGAGACCCAGTACTTC. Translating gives CASSSGLVTETQYF.

The CDR3 coding sequence is TGCAGCGGCTCCGGGACACACAAAAACATTCAGTACTTC. It encodes CSGSGTHKNIQYF. This sequence joins TRBV29-1 and TRBJ2-4; tentative D call: TRBD1 (6 bases). Per the germline V gene, CDR1 is SQVTM and CDR2 is ANQGSEA. V lost 7 bases to trimming and J lost 3 bases, with 13 bases between them. The CDR3 spans 13 residues.

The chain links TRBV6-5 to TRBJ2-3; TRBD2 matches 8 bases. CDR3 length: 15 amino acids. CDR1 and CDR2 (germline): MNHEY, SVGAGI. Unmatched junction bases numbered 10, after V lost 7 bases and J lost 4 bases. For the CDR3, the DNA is TGTGCCAGCACTCCCGGGGGTAGCGGGGCAGATACGCAGTATTTT. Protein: CASTPGGSGADTQYF.

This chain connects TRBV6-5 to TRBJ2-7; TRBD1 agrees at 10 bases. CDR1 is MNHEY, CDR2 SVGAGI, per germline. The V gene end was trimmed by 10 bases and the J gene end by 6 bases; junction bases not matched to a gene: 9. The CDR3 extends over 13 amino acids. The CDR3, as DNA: TGTGCCACCGGATCGGGACAGGGGAGCGAGCAGTACTTC. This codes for CATGSGQGSEQYF.

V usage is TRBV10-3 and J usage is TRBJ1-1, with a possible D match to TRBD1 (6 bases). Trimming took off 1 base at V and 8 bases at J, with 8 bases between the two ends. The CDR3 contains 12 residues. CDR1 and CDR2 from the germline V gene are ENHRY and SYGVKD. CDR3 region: CAISEFRGEAFF. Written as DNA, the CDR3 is TGTGCCATCAGTGAGTTTAGGGGGGAAGCTTTCTTT.

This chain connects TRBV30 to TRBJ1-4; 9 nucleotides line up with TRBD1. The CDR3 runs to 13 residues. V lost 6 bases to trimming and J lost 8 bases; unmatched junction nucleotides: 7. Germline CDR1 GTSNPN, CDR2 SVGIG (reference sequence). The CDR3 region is CACIGTGREKLFF. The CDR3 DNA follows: TGTGCCTGTATCGGGACAGGGCGGGAAAAACTGTTTTTT.

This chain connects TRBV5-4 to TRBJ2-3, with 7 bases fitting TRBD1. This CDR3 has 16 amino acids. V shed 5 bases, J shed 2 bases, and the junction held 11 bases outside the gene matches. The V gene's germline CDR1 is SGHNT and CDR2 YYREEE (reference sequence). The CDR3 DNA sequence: TGTGCCAGCAGATCACAGGGGATAGCCCCCACAGATACGCAGTATTTT. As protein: CASRSQGIAPTDTQYF.

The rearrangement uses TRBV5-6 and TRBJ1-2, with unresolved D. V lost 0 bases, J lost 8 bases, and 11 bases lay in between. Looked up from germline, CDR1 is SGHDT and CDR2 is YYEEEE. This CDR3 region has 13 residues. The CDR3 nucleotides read TGTGCCAGCAGCTTGGGAGGTTTGCAGGGCTACACCTTC. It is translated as CASSLGGLQGYTF.

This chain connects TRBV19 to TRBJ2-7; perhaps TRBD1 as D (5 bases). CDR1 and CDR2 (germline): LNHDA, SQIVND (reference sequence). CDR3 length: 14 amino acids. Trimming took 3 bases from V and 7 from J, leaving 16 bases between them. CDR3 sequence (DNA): TGTGCCAGTAGTATCTTAGGGGCGTTGGGGGAGCAGTACTTC. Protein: CASSILGALGEQYF.

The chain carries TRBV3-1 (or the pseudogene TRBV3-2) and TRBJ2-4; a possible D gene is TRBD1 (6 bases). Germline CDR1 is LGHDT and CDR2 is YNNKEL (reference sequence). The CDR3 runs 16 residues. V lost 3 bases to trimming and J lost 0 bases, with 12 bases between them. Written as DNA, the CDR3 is TGTGCCAGCAGCCACGACAGGTTAATAGCCAAAAACATTCAGTACTTC. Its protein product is CASSHDRLIAKNIQYF.

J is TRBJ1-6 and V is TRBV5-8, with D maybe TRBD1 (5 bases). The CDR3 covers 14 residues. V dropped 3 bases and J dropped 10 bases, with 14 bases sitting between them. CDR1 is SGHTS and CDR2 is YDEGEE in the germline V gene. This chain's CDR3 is CASSSQGVKSPLHF. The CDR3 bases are TGTGCCAGCAGCTCGCAGGGCGTTAAATCACCCCTCCACTTT.

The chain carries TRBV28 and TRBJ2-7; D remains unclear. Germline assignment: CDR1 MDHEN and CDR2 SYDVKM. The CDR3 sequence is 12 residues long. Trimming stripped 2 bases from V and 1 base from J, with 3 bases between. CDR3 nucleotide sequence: TGTGCCAGCAGTTTACAGTCCTACGAGCAGTACTTC. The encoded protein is CASSLQSYEQYF.

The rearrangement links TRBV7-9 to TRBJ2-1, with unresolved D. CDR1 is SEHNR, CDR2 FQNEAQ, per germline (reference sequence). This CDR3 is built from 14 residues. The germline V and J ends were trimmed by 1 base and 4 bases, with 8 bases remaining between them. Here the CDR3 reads CASSLDYRYNEQFF. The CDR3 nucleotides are TGTGCCAGCAGCTTAGATTACAGATACAATGAGCAGTTCTTC. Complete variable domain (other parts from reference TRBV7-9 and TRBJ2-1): DTGVSQNPRHKITKRGQNVTFRCDPISEHNRLYWYRQTLGQGPEFLTYFQNEAQLEKSRLLSDRFSAERPKGSFSTLEIQRTEQGDSAMYLCASSLDYRYNEQFFGPGTRLTVL.

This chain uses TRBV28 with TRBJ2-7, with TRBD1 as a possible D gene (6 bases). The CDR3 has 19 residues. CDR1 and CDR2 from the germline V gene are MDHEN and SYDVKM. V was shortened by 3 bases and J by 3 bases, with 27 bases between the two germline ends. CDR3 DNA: TGTGCCAGCAGTTTGCATTCCCGGGCCCCCCTGAAGGGACACTACGAGCAGTACTTC. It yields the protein CASSLHSRAPLKGHYEQYF.

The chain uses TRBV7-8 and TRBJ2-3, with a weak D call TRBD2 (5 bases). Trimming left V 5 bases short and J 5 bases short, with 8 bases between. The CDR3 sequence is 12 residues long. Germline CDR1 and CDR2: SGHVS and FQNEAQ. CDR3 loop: CASSHGGDTQYF. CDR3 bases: TGTGCCAGCAGCCACGGAGGAGATACGCAGTATTTT.

In DNA form, the CDR3 reads TGTGCCTCGGGAGTGGGCAATCAGCCCCAGCATTTT. This gives the protein CASGVGNQPQHF. The rearrangement joins TRBV12-3 or TRBV12-4 to TRBJ1-5, with D unclear. The CDR3 totals 12 residues. Between the trimmed V and J ends, which lost 11 bases and 2 bases, there was a span of 10 bases.

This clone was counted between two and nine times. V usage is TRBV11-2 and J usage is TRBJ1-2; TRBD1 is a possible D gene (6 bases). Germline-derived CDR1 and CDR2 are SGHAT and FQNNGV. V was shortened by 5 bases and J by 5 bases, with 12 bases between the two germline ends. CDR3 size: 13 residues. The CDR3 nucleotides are TGTGCCAGCAGCCCAGGGGTTCAATATGGCTACACCTTC. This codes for CASSPGVQYGYTF.

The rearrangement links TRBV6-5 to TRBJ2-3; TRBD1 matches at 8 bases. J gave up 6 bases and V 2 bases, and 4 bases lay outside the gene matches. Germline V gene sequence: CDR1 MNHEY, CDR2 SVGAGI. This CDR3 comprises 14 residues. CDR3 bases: TGTGCCAGCAGTTACGACAGGGGAACGGATACGCAGTATTTT. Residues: CASSYDRGTDTQYF.

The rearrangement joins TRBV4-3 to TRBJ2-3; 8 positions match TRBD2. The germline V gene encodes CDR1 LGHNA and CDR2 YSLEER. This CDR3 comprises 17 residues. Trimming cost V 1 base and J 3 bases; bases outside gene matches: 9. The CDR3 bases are TGCGCCAGCAGCCAAGGCCCGGGGGGGTCGTATACAGATACGCAGTATTTT. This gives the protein CASSQGPGGSYTDTQYF.

The CDR3 sequence is CASSEDRNYGYTF. The CDR3 nucleotides read TGTGCCAGCAGCGAGGACAGGAACTATGGCTACACCTTC. The chain combines TRBV12-3 or TRBV12-4 with TRBJ1-2; 7 bases line up with TRBD1. This CDR3 contains 13 residues. The V gene end was trimmed by 6 bases and the J gene end by 2 bases; junction bases not matched to a gene: 3.

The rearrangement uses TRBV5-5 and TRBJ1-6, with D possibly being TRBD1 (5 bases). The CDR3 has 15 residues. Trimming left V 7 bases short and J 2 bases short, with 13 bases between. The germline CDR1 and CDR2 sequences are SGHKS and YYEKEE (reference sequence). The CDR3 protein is CASGGEWTYNSPLHF. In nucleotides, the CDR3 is TGTGCCAGCGGGGGGGAATGGACCTATAATTCACCCCTCCACTTT.

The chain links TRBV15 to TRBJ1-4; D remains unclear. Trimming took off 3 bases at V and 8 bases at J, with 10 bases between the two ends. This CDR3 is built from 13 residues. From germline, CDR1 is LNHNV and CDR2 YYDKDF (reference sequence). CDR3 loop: CATSSLLEEKLFF. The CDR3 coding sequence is TGTGCCACCAGCAGTCTGTTGGAGGAAAAACTGTTTTTT.

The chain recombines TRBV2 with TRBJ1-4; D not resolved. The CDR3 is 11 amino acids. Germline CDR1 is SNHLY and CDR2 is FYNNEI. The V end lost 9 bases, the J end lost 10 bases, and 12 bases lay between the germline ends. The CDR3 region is CASRGGLKLFF. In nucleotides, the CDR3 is TGTGCCAGTCGGGGAGGTTTAAAACTGTTTTTT.

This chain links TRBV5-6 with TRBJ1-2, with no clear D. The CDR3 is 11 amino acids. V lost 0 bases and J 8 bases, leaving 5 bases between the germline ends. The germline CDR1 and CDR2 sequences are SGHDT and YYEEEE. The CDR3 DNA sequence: TGTGCCAGCAGCTTGGCAGTGGGCTACACCTTC. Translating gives CASSLAVGYTF.

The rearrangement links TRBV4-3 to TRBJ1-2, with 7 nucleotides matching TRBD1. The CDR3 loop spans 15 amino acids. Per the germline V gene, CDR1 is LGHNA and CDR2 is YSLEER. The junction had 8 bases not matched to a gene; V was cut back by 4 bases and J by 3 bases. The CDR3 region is CASSPDREGDYGYTF. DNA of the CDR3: TGCGCCAGCAGCCCTGACAGGGAAGGGGACTATGGCTACACCTTC.

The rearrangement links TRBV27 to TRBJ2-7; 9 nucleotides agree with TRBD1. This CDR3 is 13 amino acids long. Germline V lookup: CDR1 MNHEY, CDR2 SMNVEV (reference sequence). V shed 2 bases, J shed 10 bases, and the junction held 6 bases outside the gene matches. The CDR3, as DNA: TGTGCCAGCAGTTTAGACCGGACAGGGGAACAGTACTTC. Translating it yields CASSLDRTGEQYF.

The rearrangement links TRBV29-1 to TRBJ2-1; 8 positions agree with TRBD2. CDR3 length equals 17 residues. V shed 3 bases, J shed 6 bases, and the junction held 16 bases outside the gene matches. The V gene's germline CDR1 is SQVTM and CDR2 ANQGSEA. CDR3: CSVEGSGTSVVGNEQFF. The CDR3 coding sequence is TGCAGCGTTGAGGGTTCCGGGACTAGTGTTGTGGGCAATGAGCAGTTCTTC.

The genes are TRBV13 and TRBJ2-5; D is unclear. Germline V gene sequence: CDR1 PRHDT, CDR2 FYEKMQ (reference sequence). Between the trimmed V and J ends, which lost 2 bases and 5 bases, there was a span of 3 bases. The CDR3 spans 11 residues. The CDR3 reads CASSLRETQYF. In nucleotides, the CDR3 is TGTGCCAGCAGCTTACGGGAGACCCAGTACTTC.

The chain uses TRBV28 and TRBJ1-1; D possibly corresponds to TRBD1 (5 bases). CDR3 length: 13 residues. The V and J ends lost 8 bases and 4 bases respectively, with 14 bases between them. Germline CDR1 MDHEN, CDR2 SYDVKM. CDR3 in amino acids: CASQQEMVTEAFF. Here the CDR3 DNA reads TGTGCCAGCCAACAGGAGATGGTCACTGAAGCTTTCTTT.